This TCR beta chain appears in the sequencing data of a study of blood T cell repertoires in COVID-19 (dated by TCRdb to the early 2020s). For context, the study as a whole: The collaborator samples originated in the United States, Italy and Spain and spanned the acute and convalescent phases of COVID-19. Samples were obtained from the ongoing ImmuneRACE study (first 160 participants) and from some 1,200 subjects provided by 6 global collaborators. The sample metadata nearly always contained a de-identified subject ID, COVID-19 status, age in years and sex. Subjects who had been exposed to COVID-19, were actively infected with it, or had recovered from it provided the deeply sampled blood TCRbeta repertoires that made up the dataset. The material from the prospective study consisted of cDNA or gDNA derived from T cells, B-cell-depleted T cells, or PBMCs. Where available, HLA class I and class II types were obtained from metadata supplied by the sample provider rather than from assay-based typing. A freely available public database, intended as a resource for researchers studying the immune response to SARS-CoV-2, is where the repertoires were released. What the work shows at the level of the full study, not this receptor alone: The amount of clinical and demographic metadata varied by source and participant and was provided uncurated.

This clone was seen only once. Its specific antigen is unknown. Base qualities are not provided; no much larger clone lies one nucleotide away. Participants in the prospective study were enrolled through a virtual design, were aged 18 to 89 years, and lived in 24 United States geographic areas. In the prospective study, cohorts were assigned on the basis of participant-reported clinical history obtained from a screening survey and a study questionnaire. ImmuneRACE Cohort 3 recovered participants were defined by two consecutive negative NP/OP PCR tests, healthcare professional clearance, or symptom resolution. Each participant in the prospective study had whole blood, serum and a nasopharyngeal or oropharyngeal swab collected by mobile phlebotomists. Participants in the prospective study had the option to provide additional blood draws and questionnaires over an approximately 2-month period. Before DNA extraction, blood samples from the prospective study were shipped at room temperature or frozen.

TCRbeta CDR3 regions were amplified from genomic DNA using the immunoSEQ Assay, a bias-controlled multiplex PCR. Under the source paper's analysis protocol: The number of nucleated cells in each sample was estimated by amplification of reference gene primers within the assay. To quantify the absolute abundance of each unique TCRbeta CDR3 rearrangement, sequence reads were collapsed and filtered. For each sample, productive Simpson clonality was calculated by taking the square root of Simpson's diversity index across productive rearrangements. TCRdb's version of the immuneACCESS table is confined to in-frame rearrangements and falls short of the full clone set. An unresolved V gene accounts for under half of the shortfall where checked; the remainder is of unknown origin. The V and J calls and the clone size are those of that table, but D and trimming were determined from the DNA. The sample table contains around 400,000 clones; only one count was recorded for around 92% of them. Of the sample, 1.5% to 2% falls within the top ten clones.

The specimen was PBMCs or T cells enriched from blood (not recorded which). The receptor was isolated from a woman younger than 45 who had recovered from COVID-19.

The sequenced DNA is TGTGCCAGCAGCACCCCGGGACAGGGGGTGTACGAGCAGTACTTC. It encodes CASSTPGQGVYEQYF. The chain was built from TRBV7-2 and TRBJ2-7; 11 central bases correspond to TRBD1. The CDR3, from cysteine to phenylalanine, totals 15 residues. Of the read, only the CDR3 DNA is kept; its 45 bases are in frame from base 1. Looking up the germline V gene yields CDR1 SGHTA and CDR2 FQGNSA. V is pruned by 5 bases and J by 4 bases, leaving 7 bases of the junction without a gene match.